This T cell receptor (beta chain) comes out of a study of cytomegalovirus exposure and HLA in healthy donors. Whole-study results and caveats: Reported findings show TCR beta sequences accurately forecast HLA-A and HLA-B alleles in most subjects.

V shed 4 bases and J 0 bases; nucleotides not matched to a gene: 8. From germline, CDR1 is LNHNV and CDR2 YYDKDF (reference sequence). The CDR3 runs 17 residues. Comment on this clone: No antigen is known for it.

PCR amplification relied on 60 Vbeta primers (plus 13 Jbeta primers). The repertoire was sequenced with immunoSEQ multiplex PCR; TCRdb's copy has only in-frame clones and lacks some. Among approximately 100,000 clones listed, 74% were seen once. This receptor was identified in a human donor in good health. Sequencing was performed on PBMCs. This chain links TRBV15 with TRBJ2-3, with 9 bases matching TRBD2. Written as DNA, the CDR3 is TGTGCCACCAGCACAGGTAGCGGGGGAGCTAGCACAGATACGCAGTATTTT. The encoded protein is CATSTGSGGASTDTQYF.